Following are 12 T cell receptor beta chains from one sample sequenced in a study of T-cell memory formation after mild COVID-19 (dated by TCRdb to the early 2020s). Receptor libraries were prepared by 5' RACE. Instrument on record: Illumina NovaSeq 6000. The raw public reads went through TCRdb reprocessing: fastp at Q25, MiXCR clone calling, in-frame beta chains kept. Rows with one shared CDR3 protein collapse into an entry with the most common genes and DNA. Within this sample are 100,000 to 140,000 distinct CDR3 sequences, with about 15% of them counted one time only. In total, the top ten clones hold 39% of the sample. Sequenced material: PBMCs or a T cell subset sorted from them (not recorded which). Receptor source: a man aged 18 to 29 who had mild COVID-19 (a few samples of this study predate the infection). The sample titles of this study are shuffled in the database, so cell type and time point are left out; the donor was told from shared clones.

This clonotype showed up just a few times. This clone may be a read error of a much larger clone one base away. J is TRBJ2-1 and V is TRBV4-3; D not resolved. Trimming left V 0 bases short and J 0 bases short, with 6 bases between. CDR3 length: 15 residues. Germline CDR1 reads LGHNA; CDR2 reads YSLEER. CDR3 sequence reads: CASSQDSSSYNEQFF. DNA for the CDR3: TGCGCCAGCAGCCAAGACAGTAGCTCCTACAATGAGCAGTTCTTC.

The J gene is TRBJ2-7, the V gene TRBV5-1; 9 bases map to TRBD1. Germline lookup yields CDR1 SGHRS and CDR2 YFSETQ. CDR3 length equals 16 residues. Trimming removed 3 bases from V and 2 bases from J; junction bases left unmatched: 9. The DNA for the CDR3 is TGCGCCAGCAGCTCCGCCGGACAGGGGACCCCCTACGAGCAGTACTTC. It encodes CASSSAGQGTPYEQYF.

The CDR3 spells CASSQVAGTEAFF. CDR3 DNA sequence: TGCGCCAGCAGCCAAGTAGCGGGCACTGAAGCTTTCTTT. The V and J genes are TRBV4-3 and TRBJ1-1, with D hard to call. The CDR3 consists of 13 residues. Per the germline V gene, CDR1 is LGHNA and CDR2 is YSLEER. Trimming removed 1 base at V and 4 bases at J, with 7 bases between.

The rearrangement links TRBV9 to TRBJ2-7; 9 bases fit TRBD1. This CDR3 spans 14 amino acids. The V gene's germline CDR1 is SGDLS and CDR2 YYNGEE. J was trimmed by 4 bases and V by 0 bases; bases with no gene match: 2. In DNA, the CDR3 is TGTGCCAGCAGCGTAGGGGACAGGGTATACGAGCAGTACTTC. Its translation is CASSVGDRVYEQYF. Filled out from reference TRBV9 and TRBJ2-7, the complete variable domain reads DSGVTQTPKHLITATGQRVTLRCSPRSGDLSVYWYQQSLDQGLQFLIQYYNGEERAKGNILERFSAQQFPDLHSELNLSSLELGDSALYFCASSVGDRVYEQYFGPGTRLTVT.

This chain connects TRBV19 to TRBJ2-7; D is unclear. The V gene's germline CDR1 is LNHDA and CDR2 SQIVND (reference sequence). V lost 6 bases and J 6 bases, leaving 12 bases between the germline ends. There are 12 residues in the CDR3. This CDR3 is CASRSVKGEQYF. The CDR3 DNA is TGTGCCAGTAGATCAGTCAAGGGCGAGCAGTACTTC.

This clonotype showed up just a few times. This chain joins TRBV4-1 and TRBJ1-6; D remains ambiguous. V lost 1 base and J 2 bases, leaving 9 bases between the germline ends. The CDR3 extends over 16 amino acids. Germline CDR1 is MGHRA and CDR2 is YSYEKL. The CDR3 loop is CASSQANVAYNSPLHF. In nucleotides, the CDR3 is TGCGCCAGCAGCCAAGCCAACGTAGCCTATAATTCACCCCTCCACTTT.

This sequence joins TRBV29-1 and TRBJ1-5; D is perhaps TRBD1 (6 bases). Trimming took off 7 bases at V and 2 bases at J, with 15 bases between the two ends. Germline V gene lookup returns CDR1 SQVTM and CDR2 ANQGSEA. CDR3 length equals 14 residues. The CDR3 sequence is CSGLPGAGNQPQHF. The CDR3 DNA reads TGCAGCGGCCTTCCGGGGGCTGGCAATCAGCCCCAGCATTTT.

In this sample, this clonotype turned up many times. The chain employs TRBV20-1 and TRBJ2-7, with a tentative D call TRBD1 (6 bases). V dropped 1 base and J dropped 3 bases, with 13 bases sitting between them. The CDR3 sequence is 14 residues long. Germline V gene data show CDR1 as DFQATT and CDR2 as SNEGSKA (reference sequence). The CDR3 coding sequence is TGCAGTGCTAGAGGGACAGTAAATTTCTACGAGCAGTACTTC. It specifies CSARGTVNFYEQYF.

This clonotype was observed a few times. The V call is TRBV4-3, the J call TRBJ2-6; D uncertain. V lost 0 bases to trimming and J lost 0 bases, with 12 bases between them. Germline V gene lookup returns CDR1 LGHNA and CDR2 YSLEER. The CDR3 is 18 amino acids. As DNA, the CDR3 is TGCGCCAGCAGCCAAGATCGGGCCAGCCCCTCTGGGGCCAACGTCCTGACTTTC. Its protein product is CASSQDRASPSGANVLTF.

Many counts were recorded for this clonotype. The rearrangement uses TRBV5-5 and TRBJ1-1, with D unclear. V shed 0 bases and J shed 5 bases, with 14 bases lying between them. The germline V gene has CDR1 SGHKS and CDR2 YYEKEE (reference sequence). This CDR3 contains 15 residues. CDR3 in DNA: TGTGCCAGCAGCTTGGGGGCGCCCGGTGGTACTGAAGCTTTCTTT. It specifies CASSLGAPGGTEAFF.

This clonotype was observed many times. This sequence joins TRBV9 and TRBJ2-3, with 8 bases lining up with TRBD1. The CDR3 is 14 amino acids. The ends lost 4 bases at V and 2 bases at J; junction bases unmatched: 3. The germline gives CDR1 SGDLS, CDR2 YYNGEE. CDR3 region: CASSSDRVTDTQYF. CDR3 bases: TGTGCCAGCAGCTCGGACAGGGTCACAGATACGCAGTATTTT.

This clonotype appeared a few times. The CDR3 bases are TGTGCCAGCAGCTTCGGACAGGGCGGCTACACCTTC. It codes for CASSFGQGGYTF. The chain carries TRBV7-9 and TRBJ1-2; 8 bases line up with TRBD1. In germline, CDR1 is SEHNR, CDR2 FQNEAQ (reference sequence). J gave up 8 bases and V 3 bases, and 2 bases lay outside the gene matches. The CDR3 runs to 12 residues.